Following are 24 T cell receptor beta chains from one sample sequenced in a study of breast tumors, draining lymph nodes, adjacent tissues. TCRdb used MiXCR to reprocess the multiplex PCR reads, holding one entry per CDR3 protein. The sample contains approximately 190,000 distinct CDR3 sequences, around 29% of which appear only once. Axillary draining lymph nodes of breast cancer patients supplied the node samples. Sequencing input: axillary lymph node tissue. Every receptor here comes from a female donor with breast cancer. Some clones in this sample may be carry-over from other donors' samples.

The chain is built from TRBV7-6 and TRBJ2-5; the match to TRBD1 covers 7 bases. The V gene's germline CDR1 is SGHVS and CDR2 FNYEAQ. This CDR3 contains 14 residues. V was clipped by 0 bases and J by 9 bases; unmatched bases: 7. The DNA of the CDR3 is TGTGCCAGCAGCTTAGCAGGGGGCGCCCAGCCCCAGTACTTC. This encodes CASSLAGGAQPQYF.

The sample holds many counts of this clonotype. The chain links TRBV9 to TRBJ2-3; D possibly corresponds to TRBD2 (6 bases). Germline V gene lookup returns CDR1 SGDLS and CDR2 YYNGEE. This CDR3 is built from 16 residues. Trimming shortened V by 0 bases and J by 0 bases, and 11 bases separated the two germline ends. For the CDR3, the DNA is TGTGCCAGCAGCGTAGGGCTAGCGACTAGCACAGATACGCAGTATTTT. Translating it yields CASSVGLATSTDTQYF.

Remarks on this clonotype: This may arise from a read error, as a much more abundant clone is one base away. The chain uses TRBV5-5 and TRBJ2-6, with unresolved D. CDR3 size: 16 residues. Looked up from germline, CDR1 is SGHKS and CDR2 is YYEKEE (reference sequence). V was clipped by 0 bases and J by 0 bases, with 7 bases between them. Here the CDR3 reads CASSLGSPSGANVLTF. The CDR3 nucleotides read TGTGCCAGCAGCTTGGGGTCCCCCTCTGGGGCCAACGTCCTGACTTTC.

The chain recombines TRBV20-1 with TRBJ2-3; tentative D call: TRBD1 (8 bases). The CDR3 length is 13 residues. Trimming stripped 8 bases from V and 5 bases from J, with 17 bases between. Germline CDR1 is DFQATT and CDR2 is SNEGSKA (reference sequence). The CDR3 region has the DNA TGCAGTCCTAAGAGCGGGACAGGAGATACGCAGTATTTT. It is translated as CSPKSGTGDTQYF.

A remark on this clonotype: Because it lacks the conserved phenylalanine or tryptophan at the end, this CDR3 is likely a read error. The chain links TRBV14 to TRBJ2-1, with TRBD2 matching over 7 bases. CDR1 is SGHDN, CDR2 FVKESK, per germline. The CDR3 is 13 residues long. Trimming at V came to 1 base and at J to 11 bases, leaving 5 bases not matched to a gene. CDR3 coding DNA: TGTGCCAGCAGCCAAGGTTTTGGGACTAAGCAGTTCTCC. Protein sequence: CASSQGFGTKQFS.

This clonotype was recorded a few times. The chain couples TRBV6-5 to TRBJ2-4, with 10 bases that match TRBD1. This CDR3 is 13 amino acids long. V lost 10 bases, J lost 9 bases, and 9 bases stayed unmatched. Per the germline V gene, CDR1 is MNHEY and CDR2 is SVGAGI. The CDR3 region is CATRGGDRGIQYF. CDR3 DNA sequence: TGTGCCACCCGAGGGGGGGACAGGGGCATTCAGTACTTC.

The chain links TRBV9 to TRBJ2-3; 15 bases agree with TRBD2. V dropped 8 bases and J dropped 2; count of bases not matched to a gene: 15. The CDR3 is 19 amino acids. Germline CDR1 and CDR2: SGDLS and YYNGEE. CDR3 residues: CASMRGGLAGGRITDTQYF. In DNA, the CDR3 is TGTGCCAGTATGAGAGGGGGACTAGCGGGGGGCCGAATCACAGATACGCAGTATTTT.

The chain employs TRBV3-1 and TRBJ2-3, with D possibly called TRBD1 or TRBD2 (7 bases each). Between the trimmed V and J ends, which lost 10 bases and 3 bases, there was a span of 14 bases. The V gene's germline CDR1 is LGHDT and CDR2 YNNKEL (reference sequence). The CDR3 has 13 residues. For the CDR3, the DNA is TGTGCCAACTCCAGGGGGGGAACAGATACGCAGTATTTT. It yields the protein CANSRGGTDTQYF.

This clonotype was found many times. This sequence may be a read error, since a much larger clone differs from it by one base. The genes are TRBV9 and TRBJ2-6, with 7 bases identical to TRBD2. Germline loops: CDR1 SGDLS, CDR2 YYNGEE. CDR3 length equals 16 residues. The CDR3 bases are TGTGCCAGCAGCGGAGGTAGACTAGCTGGGGCCAACGCCCTGACTTTC. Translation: CASSGGRLAGANALTF.

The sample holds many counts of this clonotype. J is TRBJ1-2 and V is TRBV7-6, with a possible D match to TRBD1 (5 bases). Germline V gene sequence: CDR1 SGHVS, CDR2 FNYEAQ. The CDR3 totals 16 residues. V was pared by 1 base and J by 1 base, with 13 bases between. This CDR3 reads CASSLVDGGINYGYTF. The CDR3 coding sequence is TGTGCCAGCAGCTTAGTCGATGGGGGGATTAACTATGGCTACACCTTC.

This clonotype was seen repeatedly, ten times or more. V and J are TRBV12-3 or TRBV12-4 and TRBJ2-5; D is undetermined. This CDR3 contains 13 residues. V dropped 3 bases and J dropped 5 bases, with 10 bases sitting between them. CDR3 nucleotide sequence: TGTGCCAGCAGTTTCCGCCATAGGGAGACCCAGTACTTC. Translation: CASSFRHRETQYF.

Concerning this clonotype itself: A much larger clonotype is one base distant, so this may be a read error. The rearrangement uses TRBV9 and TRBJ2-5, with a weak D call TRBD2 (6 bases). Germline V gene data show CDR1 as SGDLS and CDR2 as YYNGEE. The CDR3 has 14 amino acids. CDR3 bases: TGCGCCAGCAGCTTGGATTTAGGAGGGGAGACCCAGTCCTTC. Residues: CASSLDLGGETQSF.

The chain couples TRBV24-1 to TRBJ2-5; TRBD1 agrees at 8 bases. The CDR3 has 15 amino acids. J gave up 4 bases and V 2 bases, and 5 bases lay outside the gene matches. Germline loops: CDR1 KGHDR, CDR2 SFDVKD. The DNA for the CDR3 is TGTGCCACCAGTGATTCAGGACAGGGAGGAGAGACCCAGTACTTC. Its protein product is CATSDSGQGGETQYF.

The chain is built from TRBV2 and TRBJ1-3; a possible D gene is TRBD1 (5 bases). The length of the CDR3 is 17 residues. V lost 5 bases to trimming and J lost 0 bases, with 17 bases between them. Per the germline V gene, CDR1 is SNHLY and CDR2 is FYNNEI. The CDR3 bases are TGTGCCAGCAGTACGACTCGCCCCGGGGGCTCTGGAAACACCATATATTTT. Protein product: CASSTTRPGGSGNTIYF.

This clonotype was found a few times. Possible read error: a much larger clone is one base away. CDR3 DNA: TGTGCCAGCAGTTTGGGCCCCTTCGAAGAGCAGTACTTC. Protein sequence: CASSLGPFEEQYF. The V and J genes are TRBV12-3 or TRBV12-4 and TRBJ2-7; D call uncertain. This CDR3 has 13 residues. V lost 3 bases, J lost 7 bases, and 13 bases lay in between.

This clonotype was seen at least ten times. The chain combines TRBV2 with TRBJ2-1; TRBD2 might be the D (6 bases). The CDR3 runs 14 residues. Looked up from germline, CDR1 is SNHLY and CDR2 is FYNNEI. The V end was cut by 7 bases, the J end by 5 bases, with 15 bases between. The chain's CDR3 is CASTLSGYNNEQFF. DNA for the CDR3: TGTGCCAGCACGCTTAGCGGATACAACAATGAGCAGTTCTTC.

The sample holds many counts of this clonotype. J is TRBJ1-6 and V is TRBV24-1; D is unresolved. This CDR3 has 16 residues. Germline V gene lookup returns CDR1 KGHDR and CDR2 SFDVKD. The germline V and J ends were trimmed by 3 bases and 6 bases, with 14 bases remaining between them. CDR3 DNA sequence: TGTGCCACCAGTGATCCCCAAGAGGACCTTAATTCACCCCTCCACTTT. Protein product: CATSDPQEDLNSPLHF.

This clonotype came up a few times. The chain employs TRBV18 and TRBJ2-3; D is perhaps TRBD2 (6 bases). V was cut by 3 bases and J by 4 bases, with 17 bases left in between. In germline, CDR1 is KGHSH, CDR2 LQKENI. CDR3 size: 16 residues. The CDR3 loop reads CASSPWSGTQADTQYF. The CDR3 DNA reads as TGTGCCAGCTCACCCTGGTCGGGGACTCAGGCAGATACGCAGTATTTT.

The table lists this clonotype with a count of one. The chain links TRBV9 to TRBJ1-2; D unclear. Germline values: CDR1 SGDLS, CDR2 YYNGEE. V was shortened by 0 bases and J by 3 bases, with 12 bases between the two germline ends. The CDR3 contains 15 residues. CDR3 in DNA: TGTGCCAGCAGCGTAGGGCTAGCGGGAGACTATGGCTACACCTTC. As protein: CASSVGLAGDYGYTF. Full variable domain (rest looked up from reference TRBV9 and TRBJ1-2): DSGVTQTPKHLITATGQRVTLRCSPRSGDLSVYWYQQSLDQGLQFLIQYYNGEERAKGNILERFSAQQFPDLHSELNLSSLELGDSALYFCASSVGLAGDYGYTFGSGTRLTVV.

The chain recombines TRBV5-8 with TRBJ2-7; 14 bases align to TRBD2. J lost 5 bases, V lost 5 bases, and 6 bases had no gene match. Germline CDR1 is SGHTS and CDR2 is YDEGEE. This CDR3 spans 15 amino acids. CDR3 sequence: CASSSGLAGADEQYF. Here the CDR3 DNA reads TGTGCCAGCAGTTCGGGACTAGCGGGGGCCGACGAGCAGTACTTC.

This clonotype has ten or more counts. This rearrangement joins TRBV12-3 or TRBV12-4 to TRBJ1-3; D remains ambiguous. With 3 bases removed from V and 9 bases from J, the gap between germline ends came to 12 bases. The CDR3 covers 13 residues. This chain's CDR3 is CASSFESAGTIYF. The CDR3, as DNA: TGTGCCAGCAGTTTTGAGAGCGCGGGCACCATATATTTT.

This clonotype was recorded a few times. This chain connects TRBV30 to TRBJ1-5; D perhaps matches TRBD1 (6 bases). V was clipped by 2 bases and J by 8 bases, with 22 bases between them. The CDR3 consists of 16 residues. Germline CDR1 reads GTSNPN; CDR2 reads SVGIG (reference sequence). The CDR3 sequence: CAWSPGTGVEGEPQHF. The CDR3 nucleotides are TGTGCCTGGAGTCCTGGGACGGGAGTTGAGGGGGAGCCCCAGCATTTT.

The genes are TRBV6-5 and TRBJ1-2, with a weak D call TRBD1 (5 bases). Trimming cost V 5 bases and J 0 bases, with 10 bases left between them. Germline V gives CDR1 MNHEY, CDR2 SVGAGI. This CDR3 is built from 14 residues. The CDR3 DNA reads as TGTGCCAGCAGTGCACGGGGACCTAACTATGGCTACACCTTC. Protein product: CASSARGPNYGYTF.

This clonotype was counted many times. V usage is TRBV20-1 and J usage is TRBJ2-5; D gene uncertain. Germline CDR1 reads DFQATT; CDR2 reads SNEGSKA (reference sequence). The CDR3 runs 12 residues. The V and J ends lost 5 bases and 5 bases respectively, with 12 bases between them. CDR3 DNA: TGCAGTGCTCTCGAAAGGACGGAGACCCAGTACTTC. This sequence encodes CSALERTETQYF.